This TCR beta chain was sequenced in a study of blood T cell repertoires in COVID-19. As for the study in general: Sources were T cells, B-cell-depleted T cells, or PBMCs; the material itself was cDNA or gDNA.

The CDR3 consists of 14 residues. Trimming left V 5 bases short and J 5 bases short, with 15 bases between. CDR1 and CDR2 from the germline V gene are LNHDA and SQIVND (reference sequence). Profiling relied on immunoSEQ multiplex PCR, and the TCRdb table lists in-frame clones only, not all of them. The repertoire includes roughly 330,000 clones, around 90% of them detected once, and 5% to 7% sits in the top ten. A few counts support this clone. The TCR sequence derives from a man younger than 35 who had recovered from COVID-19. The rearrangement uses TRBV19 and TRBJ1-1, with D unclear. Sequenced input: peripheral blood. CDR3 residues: CASSPHSGMTEAFF. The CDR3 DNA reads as TGTGCCAGTAGTCCACACAGCGGAATGACTGAAGCTTTCTTT.